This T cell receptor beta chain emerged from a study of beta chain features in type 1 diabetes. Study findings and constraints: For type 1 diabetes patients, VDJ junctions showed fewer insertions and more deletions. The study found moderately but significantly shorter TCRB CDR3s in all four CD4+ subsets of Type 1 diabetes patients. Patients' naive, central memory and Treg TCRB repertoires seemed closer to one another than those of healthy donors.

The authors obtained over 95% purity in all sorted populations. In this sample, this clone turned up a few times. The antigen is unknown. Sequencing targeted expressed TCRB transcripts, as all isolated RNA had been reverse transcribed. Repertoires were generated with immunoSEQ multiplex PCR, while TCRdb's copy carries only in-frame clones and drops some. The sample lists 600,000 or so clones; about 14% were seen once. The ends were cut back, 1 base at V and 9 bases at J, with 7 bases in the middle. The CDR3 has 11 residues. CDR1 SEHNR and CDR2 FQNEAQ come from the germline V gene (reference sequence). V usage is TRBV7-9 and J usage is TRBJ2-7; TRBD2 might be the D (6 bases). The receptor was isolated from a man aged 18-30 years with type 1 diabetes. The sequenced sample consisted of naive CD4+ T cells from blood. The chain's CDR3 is CASSLVGGQYF. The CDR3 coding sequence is TGTGCCAGCAGCTTAGTCGGGGGGCAGTACTTC.